Given below is one T cell receptor (beta chain) in context. The antigen remains unidentified. The sample comes from a study of T cells after posttransplantation cyclophosphamide. CDR3 length: 12 amino acids. V lost 4 bases, J lost 4 bases, and 10 bases lay in between. CDR1 is SQVTM, CDR2 ANQGSEA, per germline. Study-wide results and limits: Later blood repertoires were often dominated by clones from the donor CD8+ memory compartment. Tissue-infiltrating T cells from skin or gut overlapped little with blood T cells.

Here immunoSEQ multiplex PCR was the method, and the copy in TCRdb shows in-frame clones only, minus some. The sample includes some 49,000 clones, roughly 92% seen only once; the top ten take around 2.9%. The related graft donor's blood sample was taken on the day of bone marrow donation. The J gene is TRBJ1-1, the V gene TRBV29-1; no definite D call. The receptor was derived from a woman in her fifties or sixties in good health and a related stem cell transplant donor. Sequenced material: PBMCs. CDR3 protein: CSVAEERTEAFF. The CDR3 nucleotides read TGCAGCGTTGCCGAGGAGCGCACTGAAGCTTTCTTT.